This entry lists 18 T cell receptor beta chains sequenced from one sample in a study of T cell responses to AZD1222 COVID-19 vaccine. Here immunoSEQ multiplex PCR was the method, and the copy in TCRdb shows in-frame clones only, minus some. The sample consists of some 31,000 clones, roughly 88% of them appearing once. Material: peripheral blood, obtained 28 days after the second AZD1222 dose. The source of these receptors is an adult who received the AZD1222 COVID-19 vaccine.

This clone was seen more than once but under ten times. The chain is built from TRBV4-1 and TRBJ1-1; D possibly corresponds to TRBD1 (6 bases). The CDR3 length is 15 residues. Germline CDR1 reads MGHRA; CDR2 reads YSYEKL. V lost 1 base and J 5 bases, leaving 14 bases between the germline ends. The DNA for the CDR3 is TGCGCCAGCAGCCAAGTGGTTCCAGGGACAACTGAAGCTTTCTTT. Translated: CASSQVVPGTTEAFF.

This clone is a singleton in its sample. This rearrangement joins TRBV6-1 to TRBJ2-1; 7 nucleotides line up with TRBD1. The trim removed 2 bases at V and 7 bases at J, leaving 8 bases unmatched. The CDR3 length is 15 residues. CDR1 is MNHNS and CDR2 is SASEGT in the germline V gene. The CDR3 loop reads CASSERRQGGNEQFF. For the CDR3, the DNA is TGTGCCAGCAGTGAAAGGAGACAGGGTGGGAATGAGCAGTTCTTC.

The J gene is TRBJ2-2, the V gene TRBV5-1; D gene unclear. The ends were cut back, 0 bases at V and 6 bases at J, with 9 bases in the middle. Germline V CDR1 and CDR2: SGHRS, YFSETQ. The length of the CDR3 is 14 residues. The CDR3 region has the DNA TGCGCCAGCAGCTTGGGTCATTCGGCCGGGGAGCTGTTTTTT. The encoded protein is CASSLGHSAGELFF.

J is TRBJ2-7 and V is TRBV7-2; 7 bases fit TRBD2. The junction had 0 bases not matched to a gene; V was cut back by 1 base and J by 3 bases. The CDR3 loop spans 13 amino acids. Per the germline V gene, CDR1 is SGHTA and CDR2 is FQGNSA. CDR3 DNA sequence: TGTGCCAGCAGCTTAGGGGGGGGCTACGAGCAGTACTTC. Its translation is CASSLGGGYEQYF.

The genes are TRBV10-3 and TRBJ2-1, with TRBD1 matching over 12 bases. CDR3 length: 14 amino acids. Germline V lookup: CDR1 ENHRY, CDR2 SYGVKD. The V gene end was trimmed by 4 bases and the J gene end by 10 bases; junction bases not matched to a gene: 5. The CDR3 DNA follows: TGTGCCATCAGTGGTGGGACAGGGGGCGCAGAGCAGTTCTTC. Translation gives CAISGGTGGAEQFF.

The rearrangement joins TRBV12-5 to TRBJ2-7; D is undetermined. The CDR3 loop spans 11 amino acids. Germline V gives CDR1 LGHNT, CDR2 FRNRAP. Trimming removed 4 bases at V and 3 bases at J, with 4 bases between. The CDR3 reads CASGSLYEQYF. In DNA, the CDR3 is TGTGCTAGTGGTTCCCTCTACGAGCAGTACTTC.

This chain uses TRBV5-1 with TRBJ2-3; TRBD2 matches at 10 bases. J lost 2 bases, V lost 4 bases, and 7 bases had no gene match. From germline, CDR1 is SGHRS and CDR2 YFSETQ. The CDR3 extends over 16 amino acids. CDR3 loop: CASSHGLAADTDTQYF. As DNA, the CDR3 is TGCGCCAGCAGCCACGGACTAGCGGCCGACACAGATACGCAGTATTTT.

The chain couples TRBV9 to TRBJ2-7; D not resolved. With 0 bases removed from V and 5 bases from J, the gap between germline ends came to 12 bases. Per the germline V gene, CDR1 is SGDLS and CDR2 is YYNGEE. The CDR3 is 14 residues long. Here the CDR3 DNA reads TGTGCCAGCAGCGTAGGGGTAGGGAAGGACGAGCAGTACTTC. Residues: CASSVGVGKDEQYF.

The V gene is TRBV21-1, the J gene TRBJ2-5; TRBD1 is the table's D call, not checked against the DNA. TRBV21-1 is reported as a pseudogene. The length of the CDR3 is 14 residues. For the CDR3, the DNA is TGTGCCAGCAGCAAAGAGGGACAGCAAGAGACCCAGTACTTC. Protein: CASSKEGQQETQYF.

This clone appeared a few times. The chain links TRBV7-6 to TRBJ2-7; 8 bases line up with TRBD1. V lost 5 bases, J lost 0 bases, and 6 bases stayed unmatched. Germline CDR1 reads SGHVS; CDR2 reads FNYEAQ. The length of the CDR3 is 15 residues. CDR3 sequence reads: CASSAGTGYSYEQYF. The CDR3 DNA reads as TGTGCCAGCAGCGCAGGGACAGGCTACTCCTACGAGCAGTACTTC.

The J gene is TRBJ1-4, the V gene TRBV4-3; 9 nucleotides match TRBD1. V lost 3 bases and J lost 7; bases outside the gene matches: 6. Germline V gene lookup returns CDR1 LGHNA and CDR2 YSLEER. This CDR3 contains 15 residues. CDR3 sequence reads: CASSQRSGQGEKLFF. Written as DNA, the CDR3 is TGCGCCAGCAGCCAGAGATCGGGACAGGGTGAAAAACTGTTTTTT.

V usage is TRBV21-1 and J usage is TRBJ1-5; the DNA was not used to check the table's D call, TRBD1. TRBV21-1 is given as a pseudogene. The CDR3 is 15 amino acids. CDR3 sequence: CASISDRPSNQPQHF. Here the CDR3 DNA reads TGTGCCAGCATTTCCGACAGGCCGAGCAATCAGCCCCAGCATTTT.

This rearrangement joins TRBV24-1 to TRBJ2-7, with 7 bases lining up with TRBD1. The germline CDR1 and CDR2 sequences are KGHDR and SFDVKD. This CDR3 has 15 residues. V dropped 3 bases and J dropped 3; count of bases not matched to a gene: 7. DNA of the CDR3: TGTGCCACCAGTGATCCGACGGGACAGTACTACGAGCAGTACTTC. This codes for CATSDPTGQYYEQYF.

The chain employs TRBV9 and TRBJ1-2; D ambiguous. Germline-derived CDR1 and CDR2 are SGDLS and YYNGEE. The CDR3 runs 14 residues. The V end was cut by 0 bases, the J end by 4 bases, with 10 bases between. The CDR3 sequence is CASSVEDGGYGYTF. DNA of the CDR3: TGTGCCAGCAGCGTAGAGGACGGAGGCTATGGCTACACCTTC.

CDR3 bases: TGTGCCAGCAGCCTATCTCCTCAAGACACTGAAGCTTTCTTT. Encoded protein: CASSLSPQDTEAFF. V is TRBV7-2 and J is TRBJ1-1; D is uncertain. The CDR3 spans 14 residues. The germline V gene encodes CDR1 SGHTA and CDR2 FQGNSA. V gave up 5 bases and J gave up 3 bases, with 13 bases separating them.

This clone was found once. This CDR3 is CATNRDGNQPQHF. CDR3 DNA sequence: TGTGCCACCAACAGGGATGGCAATCAGCCCCAGCATTTT. This chain links TRBV10-3 with TRBJ1-5; D perhaps matches TRBD1 (6 bases). Germline values: CDR1 ENHRY, CDR2 SYGVKD. V lost 10 bases, J lost 2 bases, and 12 bases lay in between. There are 13 residues in the CDR3.

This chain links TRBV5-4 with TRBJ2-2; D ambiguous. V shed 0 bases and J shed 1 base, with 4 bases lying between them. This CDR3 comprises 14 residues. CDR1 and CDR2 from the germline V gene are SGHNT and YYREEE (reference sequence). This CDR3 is CASSLGQNTGELFF. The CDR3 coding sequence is TGTGCCAGCAGCTTGGGACAGAACACCGGGGAGCTGTTTTTT.

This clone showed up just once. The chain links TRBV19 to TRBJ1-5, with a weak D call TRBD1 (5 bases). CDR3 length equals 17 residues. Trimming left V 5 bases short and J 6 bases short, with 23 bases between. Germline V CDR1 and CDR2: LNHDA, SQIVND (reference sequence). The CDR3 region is CASSLKYSGQGGQPQHF. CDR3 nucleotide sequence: TGTGCCAGTAGTCTAAAATATTCCGGCCAGGGTGGTCAGCCCCAGCATTTT.